The clone carrying this TCR beta chain was detected a few times. Its antigen is undetermined. Looked up from germline, CDR1 is SGHTA and CDR2 is FQGNSA. With 2 bases removed from V and 2 bases from J, the gap between germline ends came to 15 bases. This CDR3 region has 16 residues. The isolated RNA, all of it, was reverse transcribed, so expressed TCRB transcripts were what got sequenced. Only in-frame clones appear in the TCRdb table, and some are missing; sequencing was by immunoSEQ multiplex PCR. The table lists about 340,000 clones, over 7% of them singletons. The data belong to a study of beta chain features in type 1 diabetes. Regarding the study as a whole: An over-representation of cells with high TCR expression could result from cDNA sequencing. TCRB CDR3s were moderately but significantly shorter in Type 1 diabetes patients in all four CD4+ subsets. Reduced insertions and increased deletions marked VDJ junctions in type 1 diabetes patients.

Researchers reported sorting CD4+ naive, central memory, regulatory and stem cell-like memory cells via CD45RO/CCR7/CD25/CD127/CD95/CD27. This clonotype originated in a man younger than 40 with type 1 diabetes. The chain uses TRBV7-2 and TRBJ2-5; D possibly corresponds to TRBD2 (6 bases). Source material: central memory CD4+ T cells from blood. The CDR3 here is CASSLQGGVNQETQYF. In DNA form, the CDR3 reads TGTGCCAGCAGCTTACAGGGCGGGGTAAATCAAGAGACCCAGTACTTC.